This T cell receptor (beta chain) was recorded in a study of T cells in Graves' hyperthyroidism and ophthalmopathy. The source material, RNA transcripts, was used to amplify TCR beta CDR3 regions. TCR CDR3 underwent first-round RT-PCR with the HTBI primer set. TCRdb independently ran MiXCR on the multiplex PCR reads; one entry per CDR3 protein. Of approximately 400,000 distinct CDR3 sequences listed, around 16% are singletons. Patients with uncontrolled infections, other autoimmune diseases, pregnancy or lactation were excluded. Germline V lookup: CDR1 DFQATT, CDR2 SNEGSKA (reference sequence). The CDR3 has 15 residues. V lost 3 bases, J lost 4 bases, and 5 bases stayed unmatched.

The sequenced sample was blood. The clonotype was recovered from a young woman with Graves' hyperthyroidism. The chain combines TRBV20-1 with TRBJ2-2; TRBD2 aligns across 10 bases. DNA for the CDR3: TGCAGTGCTAGTAGGCTAGCGGGAGCCACCGGGGAGCTGTTTTTT. Translation gives CSASRLAGATGELFF.